The rows below give T cell receptor beta chains drawn from one sample of a study of blood T cell repertoires in COVID-19. Sequenced by immunoSEQ multiplex PCR; TCRdb stores in-frame clones only, minus some. The repertoire consists of hundreds of thousands of clones, with roughly nine tenths occurring once and the leading ten covering roughly 6.2%. The source material was PBMCs or T cells enriched from blood (not recorded which). These receptors all stem from a woman between 40 and 55 years old who had recovered from COVID-19. Both conserved end residues are part of each CDR3. D genes are given only for firm matches. Not every row has a clone size; where given, it reads once, few, many or a size class.

>TRBV4-1|TRBJ1-5|.|.
CASSQDRSGYQPQHF
TGCGCCAGCAGCCAAGATCGAAGCGGCTATCAGCCCCAGCATTTT
>TRBV9|TRBJ1-3|.|.
CASSAVVGNTIYF
TGTGCCAGCAGCGCCGTGGTCGGGAACACCATATATTTT
>TRBV27|TRBJ1-1|.|once
CASSSTVDSEAFF
TGTGCCAGCAGTTCGACAGTAGATAGTGAAGCTTTCTTT
>TRBV28|TRBJ1-2|TRBD1|.
CASSPPAGGLPYGYTF
TGTGCCAGCAGCCCCCCGGCAGGGGGTCTTCCCTATGGCTACACCTTC
>TRBV19|TRBJ2-2|TRBD2|.
CASLASGRMGTGELFF
TGTGCCAGTTTAGCTAGCGGGAGGATGGGCACCGGGGAGCTGTTTTTT
>TRBV10-1|TRBJ2-2|.|.
CASSAQRSFDTGELFF
TGCGCCAGCAGTGCCCAGCGGAGCTTCGACACCGGGGAGCTGTTTTTT
>TRBV4-3|TRBJ2-1|.|.
CASSFGGTYNEQFF
TGCGCCAGCAGCTTCGGGGGAACCTACAATGAGCAGTTCTTC
>TRBV4-3|TRBJ2-2|TRBD2|.
CASSQEGAGVRTGELFF
TGCGCCAGCAGCCAAGAAGGGGCGGGAGTTAGAACCGGGGAGCTGTTTTTT
>TRBV3-1/TRBV3-2|TRBJ2-2|TRBD2|.
CASSLGLAELTGELFF
TGTGCCAGCAGCCTGGGACTAGCGGAGCTCACCGGGGAGCTGTTTTTT
>TRBV7-9|TRBJ1-3|TRBD1|.
CASTSRGVGNTIYF
TGTGCCAGCACCTCCAGGGGGGTTGGAAACACCATATATTTT
>TRBV12-3/TRBV12-4|TRBJ1-1|.|.
CASSGGTEAFF
TGTGCCAGCAGTGGAGGGACCGAAGCTTTCTTT
>TRBV7-9|TRBJ2-1|.|.
CASSPISAGANEQFF
TGTGCCAGCAGCCCGATTTCGGCGGGTGCAAATGAGCAGTTCTTC
>TRBV9|TRBJ2-1|TRBD2|.
CASSLGLAGVDEQFF
TGTGCCAGCAGCTTAGGACTAGCGGGAGTGGATGAGCAGTTCTTC
>TRBV27|TRBJ1-1|.|.
CASAREFSYRTEAFF
TGTGCCAGCGCCCGGGAGTTTTCTTATCGCACTGAAGCTTTCTTT
>TRBV19|TRBJ2-5|TRBD2|once
CASSSTGEGRETQYF
TGTGCCAGTAGTTCCACCGGGGAGGGCCGGGAGACCCAGTACTTC
>TRBV4-1|TRBJ1-2|TRBD1|.
CASSQTLGQAAYGYTF
TGCGCCAGCAGCCAGACCCTCGGACAGGCCGCCTATGGCTACACCTTC
>TRBV14|TRBJ1-1|.|few
CASSHAGMNTEAFF
TGTGCCAGCAGCCATGCAGGAATGAACACTGAAGCTTTCTTT
>TRBV4-1|TRBJ1-5|.|.
CASSQGAVQGYQPQHF
TGCGCCAGCAGCCAAGGGGCGGTACAGGGTTATCAGCCCCAGCATTTT
>TRBV5-1|TRBJ1-1|TRBD1|.
CASSPGQLRVTEAFF
TGCGCCAGCAGCCCGGGACAGCTTAGAGTCACTGAAGCTTTCTTT
>TRBV5-5|TRBJ1-5|.|.
CASSLIRGDQPQHF
TGTGCCAGCAGCTTGATCCGGGGGGATCAGCCCCAGCATTTT
>TRBV2|TRBJ2-1|.|.
CASSESLRDGEQFF
TGTGCCAGCAGTGAGTCGTTGCGGGACGGCGAGCAGTTCTTC
>TRBV24-1|TRBJ1-1|.|.
CATSDFGTEAFF
TGTGCCACCAGTGATTTCGGGACTGAAGCTTTCTTT
>TRBV6-5|TRBJ2-2|TRBD2|.
CASTAGVWNTGELFF
TGTGCCAGCACAGCGGGAGTGTGGAACACCGGGGAGCTGTTTTTT
>TRBV19|TRBJ2-3|TRBD2|.
CASSIEGREDTQYF
TGTGCCAGTAGTATAGAGGGGAGGGAAGATACGCAGTATTTT
>TRBV4-3|TRBJ1-6|.|.
CASSQGGEMSPLHF
TGCGCCAGCAGCCAAGGGGGGGAAATGTCACCCCTCCACTTT
>TRBV6-2/TRBV6-3|TRBJ2-5|TRBD2|.
CASSPRGAQETQYF
TGTGCCAGCAGCCCGCGGGGGGCTCAAGAGACCCAGTACTTC
>TRBV5-4|TRBJ1-2|TRBD1|few
CASSLAPGQGISGYTF
TGTGCCAGCAGCTTGGCCCCGGGACAGGGTATATCTGGCTACACCTTC
>TRBV6-5|TRBJ1-4|TRBD1|.
CASNRDRGTGEKLFF
TGTGCCAGCAACCGGGACAGGGGGACGGGGGAAAAACTGTTTTTT
>TRBV19|TRBJ1-4|.|.
CASSMQGSGEKLFF
TGTGCCAGTAGTATGCAGGGGAGCGGTGAAAAACTGTTTTTT
>TRBV25-1|TRBJ1-4|.|.
CASSEGGDEKLFF
TGTGCCAGCAGTGAGGGAGGAGACGAAAAACTGTTTTTT
>TRBV5-1|TRBJ2-7|TRBD1|.
CASSLPGTGSSYEQYF
TGCGCCAGCAGCTTACCCGGGACAGGGAGCTCCTACGAGCAGTACTTC
>TRBV24-1|TRBJ2-1|TRBD2|.
CATSDLQQAGDSGNEQFF
TGTGCCACCAGTGACCTTCAACAAGCGGGAGACTCGGGGAATGAGCAGTTCTTC
>TRBV2|TRBJ2-5|.|once
CASRGGGETQYF
TGTGCCAGCAGAGGGGGGGGCGAGACCCAGTACTTC
>TRBV5-1|TRBJ1-1|.|.
CASSLTQGSTEAFF
TGCGCCAGCAGCCTAACCCAAGGGAGCACTGAAGCTTTCTTT
>TRBV7-9|TRBJ1-6|TRBD1|once
CASSLLGQGYSPLHF
TGTGCCAGCAGCTTATTGGGACAGGGGTATTCACCCCTCCACTTT
>TRBV6-5|TRBJ1-2|.|.
CASSPISGGYTF
TGTGCCAGCAGCCCCATCAGCGGGGGCTACACCTTC
>TRBV28|TRBJ2-7|TRBD2|.
CASSSPTSGTTYEQYF
TGTGCCAGCAGTTCTCCGACTAGCGGGACGACCTACGAGCAGTACTTC
>TRBV11-2|TRBJ2-7|.|.
CASSPAYEQYF
TGTGCCAGCAGCCCGGCCTACGAGCAGTACTTC
>TRBV5-1|TRBJ2-2|.|.
CASSLAWTALNTGELFF
TGCGCCAGCAGCTTGGCGTGGACAGCCCTGAACACCGGGGAGCTGTTTTTT
>TRBV24-1|TRBJ2-5|TRBD1|once
CATSDLGTGGQETQYF
TGTGCCACCAGTGACCTCGGGACAGGGGGCCAAGAGACCCAGTACTTC
>TRBV6-2/TRBV6-3|TRBJ1-5|.|.
CASSLAGQPQHF
TGTGCCAGCAGTCTGGCAGGTCAGCCCCAGCATTTT
>TRBV6-5|TRBJ2-1|TRBD1|.
CASIRDRSYNEQFF
TGTGCCAGCATCCGGGACAGATCCTACAATGAGCAGTTCTTC
>TRBV7-2|TRBJ1-3|TRBD1|.
CASSWTGTVAGNTIYF
TGTGCCAGCAGCTGGACCGGGACAGTGGCTGGAAACACCATATATTTT
>TRBV7-7|TRBJ2-1|.|.
CASSLSGGPYNEQFF
TGTGCTAGCAGCTTAAGCGGAGGACCGTACAATGAGCAGTTCTTC
>TRBV30|TRBJ2-1|.|.
CAWSSSRQFF
TGTGCCTGGAGTTCCTCCAGGCAGTTCTTC
>TRBV11-2|TRBJ2-7|.|.
CASSSELYEQYF
TGTGCCAGCAGCTCGGAGCTCTACGAGCAGTACTTC
>TRBV7-2|TRBJ2-1|.|.
CASSHDSSSYNEQFF
TGTGCCAGCAGCCACGATTCCAGCTCCTACAATGAGCAGTTCTTC
>TRBV29-1|TRBJ2-7|TRBD1|.
CSVRDRNYEQYF
TGCAGCGTCAGGGACAGGAACTACGAGCAGTACTTC
>TRBV12-5|TRBJ2-1|TRBD2|.
CASGLVLSASGRAGNEQFF
TGTGCTAGTGGTTTGGTACTATCGGCTAGCGGGAGGGCCGGGAATGAGCAGTTCTTC
>TRBV19|TRBJ2-4|.|.
CASTPIGISAKNIQYF
TGTGCCAGTACGCCAATCGGGATTTCAGCCAAAAACATTCAGTACTTC
>TRBV2|TRBJ2-7|TRBD2|.
CASSGGTSGSSEYF
TGTGCCAGCAGTGGAGGGACTAGCGGGAGTTCGGAGTACTTC
>TRBV20-1|TRBJ2-7|TRBD2|.
CSASRLAGSSYEQYF
TGCAGTGCTAGTAGACTAGCGGGGAGCTCCTACGAGCAGTACTTC
>TRBV7-9|TRBJ2-7|TRBD1|.
CASSLVGTDYEQYF
TGTGCCAGCAGCTTAGTCGGGACAGACTACGAGCAGTACTTC